Only one count was recorded for the clone carrying this T cell receptor beta chain. Its antigen is currently unknown. These data are taken from a study of T cell responses to AZD1222 COVID-19 vaccine. The study's findings and limits: Within unmutated variant regions lay the reported targets of nearly half of spike-specific TCRs.

Using immunoSEQ multiplex PCR, the repertoire was profiled, and TCRdb retains in-frame clones only, with some absent. Seen here are 90,000 to 100,000 clones, approximately 90% observed once, and the top ten hold about 2.9%. The TCR comes from an adult in good health. Sequenced here: peripheral blood, sampled on day 0 of AZD1222 vaccination.

CDR3 protein: CASSSGRETQYF. DNA of the CDR3: TGTGCCAGCAGTTCCGGGCGGGAGACCCAGTACTTC. The gene calls are TRBV28 and TRBJ2-5; no definite D call. This CDR3 is built from 12 residues. Germline-derived CDR1 and CDR2 are MDHEN and SYDVKM. The germline V and J ends were trimmed by 4 bases and 5 bases, with 8 bases remaining between them.